The 28 T cell receptor beta chains in this list originate from one sample, sequenced in a study of blood T cell repertoires in COVID-19. Method: immunoSEQ multiplex PCR; TCRdb's copy keeps in-frame clones and lacks some. The table shows roughly 250,000 clones, with 82% occurring only once. Sequenced sample: peripheral blood. These receptors originate from a woman aged 80 or over with active or convalescent COVID-19.

The chain recombines TRBV3-1 (or the pseudogene TRBV3-2) with TRBJ2-3, with unresolved D. CDR3 length: 14 residues. Germline loops: CDR1 LGHDT, CDR2 YNNKEL (reference sequence). Trimming cost V 4 bases and J 0 bases, with 8 bases left between them. In nucleotides, the CDR3 is TGTGCCAGCAGCCGAGGTAGTAGCACAGATACGCAGTATTTT. It encodes CASSRGSSTDTQYF.

The rearrangement uses TRBV4-1 and TRBJ1-3; D is possibly TRBD1 (5 bases). Looked up from germline, CDR1 is MGHRA and CDR2 is YSYEKL. Between the trimmed V and J ends, which lost 4 bases and 0 bases, there was a span of 16 bases. The CDR3 loop spans 17 amino acids. The CDR3 sequence: CASSLADWGGSGNTIYF. The CDR3 nucleotides are TGCGCCAGCAGCCTAGCGGATTGGGGGGGCTCTGGAAACACCATATATTTT.

This chain links TRBV7-6 with TRBJ1-1; 7 bases align to TRBD1. Trimming removed 3 bases from V and 0 bases from J; junction bases left unmatched: 1. CDR1 and CDR2 (germline): SGHVS, FNYEAQ. This CDR3 has 14 amino acids. CDR3 region: CASSFDRVNTEAFF. The CDR3 DNA reads as TGTGCCAGCAGCTTCGACAGGGTGAACACTGAAGCTTTCTTT. The full variable domain, its missing parts supplied by reference TRBV7-6 and TRBJ1-1, is GAGVSQSPRYKVTKRGQDVALRCDPISGHVSLYWYRQALGQGPEFLTYFNYEAQQDKSGLPNDRFSAERPEGSISTLTIQRTEQRDSAMYRCASSFDRVNTEAFFGQGTRLTVV.

This clone was seen a handful of times. This rearrangement joins TRBV6-5 to TRBJ1-5; D is uncertain. Germline V CDR1 and CDR2: MNHEY, SVGAGI. CDR3 length: 15 amino acids. The germline V and J ends were trimmed by 7 bases and 7 bases, with 20 bases remaining between them. The CDR3 reads CASTVWILKEQPQHF. DNA of the CDR3: TGTGCCAGCACCGTTTGGATTCTGAAGGAGCAGCCCCAGCATTTT.

The V gene is TRBV9, the J gene TRBJ2-3; the match to TRBD2 covers 10 bases. The ends lost 4 bases at V and 0 bases at J; junction bases unmatched: 11. This CDR3 region has 18 residues. Germline assignment: CDR1 SGDLS and CDR2 YYNGEE. The CDR3 DNA sequence: TGTGCCAGCAGCAGGACAACGACGACTAGCGGGAGCACAGATACGCAGTATTTT. Encoded protein: CASSRTTTTSGSTDTQYF. Full variable domain (outside the CDR3, taken from reference TRBV9 and TRBJ2-3): DSGVTQTPKHLITATGQRVTLRCSPRSGDLSVYWYQQSLDQGLQFLIQYYNGEERAKGNILERFSAQQFPDLHSELNLSSLELGDSALYFCASSRTTTTSGSTDTQYFGPGTRLTVL.

This clone was recorded a few times. The chain employs TRBV18 and TRBJ1-1; tentative D call: TRBD1 (6 bases). The CDR3 is 17 residues long. Trimming cost V 4 bases and J 4 bases, with 22 bases left between them. Germline V gives CDR1 KGHSH, CDR2 LQKENI. CDR3 nucleotides: TGTGCCAGCTCACGCACAGGGTCCTCGGCCCCGGGCACTGAAGCTTTCTTT. Amino acid sequence: CASSRTGSSAPGTEAFF.

The chain combines TRBV29-1 with TRBJ1-1; 9 positions agree with TRBD1. The CDR3 is made up of 13 amino acids. The ends lost 6 bases at V and 2 bases at J; junction bases unmatched: 4. Germline CDR1 and CDR2: SQVTM and ANQGSEA. The CDR3 loop reads CSVETGGNTEAFF. In DNA, the CDR3 is TGCAGCGTGGAGACAGGGGGTAACACTGAAGCTTTCTTT.

This sequence joins TRBV14 and TRBJ1-2; 7 bases match TRBD1. With V trimmed by 0 bases and J by 4 bases, 2 bases remained unmatched. The germline CDR1 and CDR2 sequences are SGHDN and FVKESK. The CDR3 is 14 residues long. The CDR3, as DNA: TGTGCCAGCAGCCAAGACGACAGGGTCTATGGCTACACCTTC. This encodes CASSQDDRVYGYTF.

The chain is built from TRBV19 and TRBJ1-2; 8 bases are shared with TRBD1. CDR1 and CDR2 from the germline V gene are LNHDA and SQIVND (reference sequence). This CDR3 has 14 amino acids. Germline trimming cut 6 bases from V and 1 base from J; bases unmatched to any gene: 4. CDR3 DNA: TGTGCCAGTAGAAGACAGGGGAGTAACTATGGCTACACCTTC. As protein: CASRRQGSNYGYTF.

This clone was counted at least ten times. This sample includes further DNA sequences coding for the same CDR3. The CDR3 region is CASNRQGNNEKLFF. Written as DNA, the CDR3 is TGTGCCAGCAACCGACAGGGGAATAATGAAAAACTGTTTTTT. J is TRBJ1-4 and V is TRBV5-6, with TRBD1 identical over 8 bases. The trim removed 6 bases at V and 4 bases at J, leaving 5 bases unmatched. This CDR3 is built from 14 residues. CDR1 and CDR2 from the germline V gene are SGHDT and YYEEEE.

The chain carries TRBV9 and TRBJ2-1; D is possibly TRBD2 (5 bases). In germline, CDR1 is SGDLS, CDR2 YYNGEE. The CDR3 totals 15 residues. V gave up 0 bases and J gave up 7 bases, with 14 bases separating them. CDR3 loop: CASSVAVTSENEQFF. The CDR3 DNA follows: TGTGCCAGCAGCGTAGCTGTAACTAGTGAGAATGAGCAGTTCTTC.

The chain links TRBV6-1 to TRBJ1-5, with a possible D match to TRBD1 (5 bases). The V gene's germline CDR1 is MNHNS and CDR2 SASEGT. Trimming removed 3 bases at V and 0 bases at J, with 9 bases between. The CDR3 covers 15 residues. CDR3 DNA: TGTGCCAGCAGTGAGGCGGGGGTTAGCAATCAGCCCCAGCATTTT. Translation: CASSEAGVSNQPQHF.

This clone was counted between two and nine times. The chain employs TRBV4-2 and TRBJ2-1, with 9 bases fitting TRBD2. Trimming removed 7 bases from V and 4 bases from J; junction bases left unmatched: 11. The CDR3 totals 16 residues. Germline CDR1 is LGHNA and CDR2 is YNFKEQ. CDR3 loop: CASTQGAGGFYNEQFF. In nucleotides, the CDR3 is TGTGCCAGCACCCAGGGCGCGGGAGGGTTTTACAATGAGCAGTTCTTC.

V usage is TRBV28 and J usage is TRBJ1-2, with unresolved D. Germline V lookup: CDR1 MDHEN, CDR2 SYDVKM. V gave up 3 bases and J gave up 7 bases, with 21 bases separating them. The CDR3 sequence is 16 residues long. The CDR3 DNA reads as TGTGCCAGCAGTTTGTCGACGGTAGCCCTTTCTGGTGGCTACACCTTC. It specifies CASSLSTVALSGGYTF.

V and J are TRBV19 and TRBJ1-5, with TRBD1 identical over 8 bases. The CDR3 spans 14 residues. Losses at the gene ends were 5 bases for V and 7 bases for J; bases not matched to a gene: 7. Germline assignment: CDR1 LNHDA and CDR2 SQIVND (reference sequence). For the CDR3, the DNA is TGTGCCAGTAGTCCCACAGGGGGAAAACAGCCCCAGCATTTT. Translated, it gives CASSPTGGKQPQHF.

This clone came up once. The chain uses TRBV4-2 and TRBJ1-2; 8 bases align to TRBD1. The germline V gene encodes CDR1 LGHNA and CDR2 YNFKEQ. The CDR3 has 17 residues. V lost 4 bases to trimming and J lost 4 bases; unmatched junction nucleotides: 14. As DNA, the CDR3 is TGTGCCAGCAGCCCTAACCTCCAGGGGGCATTCGGCTATGGCTACACCTTC. Its protein is CASSPNLQGAFGYGYTF.

The chain is built from TRBV19 and TRBJ2-1, with 12 bases aligning to TRBD2. The CDR3 contains 16 residues. CDR1 and CDR2 from the germline V gene are LNHDA and SQIVND (reference sequence). Trimming at V came to 1 base and at J to 6 bases, leaving 4 bases not matched to a gene. CDR3 residues: CASSIGGTSGFNEQFF. The CDR3 DNA reads TGTGCCAGTAGTATAGGGGGGACTAGCGGGTTCAATGAGCAGTTCTTC.

The J gene is TRBJ2-7, the V gene TRBV6-5, with 10 positions matching TRBD2. The junction had 2 bases not matched to a gene; V was cut back by 6 bases and J by 0 bases. CDR1 is MNHEY, CDR2 SVGAGI, per germline. CDR3 size: 14 residues. This CDR3 reads CASSLAGGSYEQYF. The CDR3 bases are TGTGCCAGCAGCTTAGCGGGGGGCTCCTACGAGCAGTACTTC.

J is TRBJ2-7 and V is TRBV9; D gene ambiguous. Trimming shortened V by 0 bases and J by 3 bases, and 16 bases separated the two germline ends. The CDR3 consists of 16 residues. The V gene's germline CDR1 is SGDLS and CDR2 YYNGEE. The CDR3 spells CASSVGLGGSYYEQYF. The CDR3 nucleotides are TGTGCCAGCAGCGTAGGACTGGGTGGATCCTACTACGAGCAGTACTTC.

The chain couples TRBV28 to TRBJ1-5; TRBD1 agrees at 8 bases. CDR3 length: 18 residues. Germline V gene lookup returns CDR1 MDHEN and CDR2 SYDVKM. The V segment lost 2 bases and the J segment 5 bases; nucleotides outside the gene matches: 14. The CDR3 protein is CASSLPPGSRGRDQPQHF. DNA for the CDR3: TGTGCCAGCAGTTTACCCCCAGGGTCCAGGGGGCGAGATCAGCCCCAGCATTTT.

The rearrangement joins TRBV3-1 (or the pseudogene TRBV3-2) to TRBJ2-5; maybe TRBD1 (6 bases). The CDR3 runs to 14 residues. Trimming pared 3 bases from V and 5 bases from J, leaving 13 bases between. Germline assignment: CDR1 LGHDT and CDR2 YNNKEL (reference sequence). CDR3 bases: TGTGCCAGCAGCCATTCGCGGACAGTGGAGACCCAGTACTTC. Translated, it gives CASSHSRTVETQYF.

The V gene is TRBV24-1, the J gene TRBJ2-1; 12 bases match TRBD2. CDR1 and CDR2 (germline): KGHDR, SFDVKD. J gave up 3 bases and V 5 bases, and 4 bases lay outside the gene matches. The CDR3 consists of 16 residues. The CDR3 spells CATSGTSGKNYNEQFF. The CDR3 DNA reads TGTGCCACCAGTGGGACTAGCGGGAAAAACTACAATGAGCAGTTCTTC.

V gene TRBV6-1 combines with J gene TRBJ1-3; D gene unclear. V gave up 2 bases and J gave up 1 base, with 12 bases separating them. The CDR3 runs 16 residues. Germline V gene lookup returns CDR1 MNHNS and CDR2 SASEGT. CDR3 residues: CASSELGSLSGNTIYF. CDR3 DNA: TGTGCCAGCAGTGAATTGGGCAGCCTATCTGGAAACACCATATATTTT.

The chain carries TRBV7-9 and TRBJ1-2, with 10 bases matching TRBD1. Trimming at V came to 7 bases and at J to 6 bases, leaving 8 bases not matched to a gene. The CDR3 consists of 14 residues. CDR1 SEHNR and CDR2 FQNEAQ come from the germline V gene (reference sequence). The CDR3 protein is CASTTGQGTDGYTF. Here the CDR3 DNA reads TGTGCCAGCACCACGGGACAGGGGACGGATGGCTACACCTTC.

This clone was recorded once. The rearrangement uses TRBV7-2 and TRBJ1-5; 8 nucleotides match TRBD1. Germline loops: CDR1 SGHTA, CDR2 FQGNSA. Unmatched junction bases numbered 4, after V lost 4 bases and J lost 2 bases. The CDR3 is 15 amino acids. DNA for the CDR3: TGTGCCAGCAGCTCGGACAGGGTGGGCAATCAGCCCCAGCATTTT. Residues: CASSSDRVGNQPQHF.

This chain joins TRBV3-1 (or the pseudogene TRBV3-2) and TRBJ1-1, with TRBD1 matching over 7 bases. The V segment lost 3 bases and the J segment 3 bases; nucleotides outside the gene matches: 1. Germline lookup yields CDR1 LGHDT and CDR2 YNNKEL (reference sequence). This CDR3 is built from 13 residues. The CDR3 is CASSHRGDTEAFF. CDR3 bases: TGTGCCAGCAGCCACAGGGGGGACACTGAAGCTTTCTTT.

This clone appeared a few times. The sample has other DNA sequences that encode this CDR3 too. V usage is TRBV7-9 and J usage is TRBJ1-1; D is possibly TRBD1 (5 bases). The CDR3 loop spans 14 amino acids. Trimming left V 3 bases short and J 4 bases short, with 12 bases between. CDR1 SEHNR and CDR2 FQNEAQ come from the germline V gene (reference sequence). Here the CDR3 DNA reads TGTGCCAGCAGCTTGGGAGGGAGGGGCACTGAAGCTTTCTTT. Protein: CASSLGGRGTEAFF.

The chain uses TRBV7-9 and TRBJ1-6; D may be TRBD1 (5 bases). The V end lost 1 base, the J end lost 11 bases, and 12 bases lay between the germline ends. Germline V CDR1 and CDR2: SEHNR, FQNEAQ (reference sequence). The length of the CDR3 is 14 residues. The chain's CDR3 is CASSLGTLRAPLHF. The DNA of the CDR3 is TGTGCCAGCAGCTTAGGGACATTACGGGCACCCCTCCACTTT.